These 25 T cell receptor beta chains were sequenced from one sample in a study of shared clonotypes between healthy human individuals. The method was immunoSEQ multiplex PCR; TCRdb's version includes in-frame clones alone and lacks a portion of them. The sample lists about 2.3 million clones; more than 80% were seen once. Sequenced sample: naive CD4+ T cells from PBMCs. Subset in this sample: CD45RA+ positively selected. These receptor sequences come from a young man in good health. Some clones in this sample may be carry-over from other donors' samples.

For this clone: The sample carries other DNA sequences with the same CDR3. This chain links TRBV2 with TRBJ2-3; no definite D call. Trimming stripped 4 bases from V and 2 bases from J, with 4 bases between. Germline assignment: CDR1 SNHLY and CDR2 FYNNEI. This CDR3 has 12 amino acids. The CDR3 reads CASSVDTDTQYF. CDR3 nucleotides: TGTGCCAGCAGTGTCGACACAGATACGCAGTATTTT. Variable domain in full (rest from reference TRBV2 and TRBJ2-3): EPEVTQTPSHQVTQMGQEVILRCVPISNHLYFYWYRQILGQKVEFLVSFYNNEISEKSEIFDDQFSVERPDGSNFTLKIRSTKLEDSAMYFCASSVDTDTQYFGPGTRLTVL.

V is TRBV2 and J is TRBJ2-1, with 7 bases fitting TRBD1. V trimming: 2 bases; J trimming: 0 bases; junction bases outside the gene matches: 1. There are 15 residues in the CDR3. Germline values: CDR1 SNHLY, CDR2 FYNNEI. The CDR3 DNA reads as TGTGCCAGCAGTGAAAGGGACAGCTCCTACAATGAGCAGTTCTTC. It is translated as CASSERDSSYNEQFF.

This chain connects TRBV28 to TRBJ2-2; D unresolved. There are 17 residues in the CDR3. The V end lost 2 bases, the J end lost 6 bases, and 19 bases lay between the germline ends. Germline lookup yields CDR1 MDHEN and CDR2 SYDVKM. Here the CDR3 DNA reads TGTGCCAGCAGTTTAGCCCCACGGCTGATTTCCGCCGGGGAGCTGTTTTTT. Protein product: CASSLAPRLISAGELFF.

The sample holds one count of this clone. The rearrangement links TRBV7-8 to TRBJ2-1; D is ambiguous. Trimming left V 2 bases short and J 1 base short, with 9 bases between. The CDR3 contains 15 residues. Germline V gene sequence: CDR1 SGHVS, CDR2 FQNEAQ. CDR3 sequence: CASSLKGLSYNEQFF. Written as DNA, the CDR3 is TGTGCCAGCAGCTTAAAGGGCCTATCCTACAATGAGCAGTTCTTC.

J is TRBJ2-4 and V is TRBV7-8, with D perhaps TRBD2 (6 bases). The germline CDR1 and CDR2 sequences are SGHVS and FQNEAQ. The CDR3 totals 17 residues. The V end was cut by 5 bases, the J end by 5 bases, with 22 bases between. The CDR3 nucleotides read TGTGCCAGCAGCCTCCGGGGAGGTCCCCGAGTGGAAAACATTCAGTACTTC. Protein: CASSLRGGPRVENIQYF.

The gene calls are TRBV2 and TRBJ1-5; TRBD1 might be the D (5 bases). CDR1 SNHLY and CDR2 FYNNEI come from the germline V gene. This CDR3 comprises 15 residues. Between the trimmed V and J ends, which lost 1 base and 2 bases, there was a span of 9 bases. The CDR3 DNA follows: TGTGCCAGCAGTGAAGGGACAATTGGCAATCAGCCCCAGCATTTT. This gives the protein CASSEGTIGNQPQHF.

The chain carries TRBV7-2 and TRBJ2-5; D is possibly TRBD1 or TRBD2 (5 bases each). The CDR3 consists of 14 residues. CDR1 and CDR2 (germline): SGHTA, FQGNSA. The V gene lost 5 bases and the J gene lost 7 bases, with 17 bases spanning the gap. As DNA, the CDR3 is TGTGCCAGCAGCCCGGGGCCCATTCGGGGGACCCAGTACTTC. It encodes CASSPGPIRGTQYF. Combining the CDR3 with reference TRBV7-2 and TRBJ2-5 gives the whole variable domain GAGVSQSPSNKVTEKGKDVELRCDPISGHTALYWYRQSLGQGLEFLIYFQGNSAPDKSGLPSDRFSAERTGGSVSTLTIQRTQQEDSAVYLCASSPGPIRGTQYFGPGTRLLVL.

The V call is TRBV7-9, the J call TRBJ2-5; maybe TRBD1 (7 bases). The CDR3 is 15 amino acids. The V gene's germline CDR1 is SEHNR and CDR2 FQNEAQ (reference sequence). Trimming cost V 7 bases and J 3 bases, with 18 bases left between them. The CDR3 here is CASTVRTGGEETQYF. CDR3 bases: TGTGCCAGCACCGTTCGGACAGGAGGGGAAGAGACCCAGTACTTC.

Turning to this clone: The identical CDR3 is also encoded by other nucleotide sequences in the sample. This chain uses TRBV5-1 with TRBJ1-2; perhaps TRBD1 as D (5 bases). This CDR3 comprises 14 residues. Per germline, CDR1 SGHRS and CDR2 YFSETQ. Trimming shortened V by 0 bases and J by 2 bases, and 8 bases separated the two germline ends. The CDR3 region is CASSLGQGNYGYTF. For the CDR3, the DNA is TGCGCCAGCAGCTTGGGGCAGGGAAACTATGGCTACACCTTC.

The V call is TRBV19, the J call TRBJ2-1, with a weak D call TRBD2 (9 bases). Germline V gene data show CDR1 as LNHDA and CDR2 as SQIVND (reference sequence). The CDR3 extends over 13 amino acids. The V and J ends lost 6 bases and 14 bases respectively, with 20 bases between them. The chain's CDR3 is CASRSRGQREEFF. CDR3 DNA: TGTGCCAGTAGGAGCAGGGGGCAGCGGGAGGAGTTCTTC.

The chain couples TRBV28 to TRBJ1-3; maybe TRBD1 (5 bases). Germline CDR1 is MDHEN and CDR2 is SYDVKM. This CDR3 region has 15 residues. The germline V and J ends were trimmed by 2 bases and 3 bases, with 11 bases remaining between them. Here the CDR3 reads CASSLRGPLGNTIYF. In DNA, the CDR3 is TGTGCCAGCAGTTTAAGGGGCCCCCTTGGAAACACCATATATTTT.

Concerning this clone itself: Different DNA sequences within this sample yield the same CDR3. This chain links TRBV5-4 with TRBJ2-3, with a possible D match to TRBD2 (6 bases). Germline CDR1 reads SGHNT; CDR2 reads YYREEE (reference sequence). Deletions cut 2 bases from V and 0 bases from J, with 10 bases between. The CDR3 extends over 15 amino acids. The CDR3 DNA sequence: TGTGCCAGCAGCTTTGGCGGGACTAGCACAGATACGCAGTATTTT. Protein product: CASSFGGTSTDTQYF.

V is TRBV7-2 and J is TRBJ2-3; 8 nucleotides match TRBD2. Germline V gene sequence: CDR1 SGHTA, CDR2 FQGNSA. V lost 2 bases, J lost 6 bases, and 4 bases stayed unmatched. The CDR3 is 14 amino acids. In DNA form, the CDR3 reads TGTGCCAGCAGCTTAATAGCGGGATGGGATACGCAGTATTTT. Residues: CASSLIAGWDTQYF.

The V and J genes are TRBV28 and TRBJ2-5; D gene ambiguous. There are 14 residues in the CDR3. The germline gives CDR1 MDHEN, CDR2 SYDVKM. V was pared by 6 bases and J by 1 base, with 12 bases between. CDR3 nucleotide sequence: TGTGCCAGCAGCCCCATAAGAACCCAAGAGACCCAGTACTTC. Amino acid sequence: CASSPIRTQETQYF.

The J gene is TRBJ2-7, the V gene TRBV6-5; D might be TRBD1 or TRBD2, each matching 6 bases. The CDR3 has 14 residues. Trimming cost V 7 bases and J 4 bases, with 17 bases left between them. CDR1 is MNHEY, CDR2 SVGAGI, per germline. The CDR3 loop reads CASKVLGGSYEQYF. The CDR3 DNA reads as TGTGCCAGCAAGGTTCTCGGGGGCTCGTACGAGCAGTACTTC.

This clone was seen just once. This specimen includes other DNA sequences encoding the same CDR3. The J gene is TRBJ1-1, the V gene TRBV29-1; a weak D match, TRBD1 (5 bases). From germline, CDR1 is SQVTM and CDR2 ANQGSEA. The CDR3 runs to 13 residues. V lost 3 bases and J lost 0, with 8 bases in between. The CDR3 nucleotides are TGCAGCGTTGAGGGACTGATGAACACTGAAGCTTTCTTT. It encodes CSVEGLMNTEAFF.

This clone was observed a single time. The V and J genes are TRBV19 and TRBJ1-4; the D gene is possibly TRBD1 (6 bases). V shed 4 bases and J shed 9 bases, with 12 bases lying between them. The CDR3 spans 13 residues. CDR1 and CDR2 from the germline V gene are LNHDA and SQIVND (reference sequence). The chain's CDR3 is CASSRGQRQKLFF. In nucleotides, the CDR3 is TGTGCCAGTAGTAGGGGGCAGAGGCAAAAACTGTTTTTT.

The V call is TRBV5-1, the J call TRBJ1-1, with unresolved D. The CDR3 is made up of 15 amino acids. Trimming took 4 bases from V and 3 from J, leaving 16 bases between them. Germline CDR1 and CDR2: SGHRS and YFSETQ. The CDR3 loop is CASSIGSGWDTEAFF. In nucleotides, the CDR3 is TGCGCCAGCAGCATAGGTTCGGGATGGGACACTGAAGCTTTCTTT. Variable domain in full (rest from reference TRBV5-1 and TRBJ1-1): KAGVTQTPRYLIKTRGQQVTLSCSPISGHRSVSWYQQTPGQGLQFLFEYFSETQRNKGNFPGRFSGRQFSNSRSEMNVSTLELGDSALYLCASSIGSGWDTEAFFGQGTRLTVV.

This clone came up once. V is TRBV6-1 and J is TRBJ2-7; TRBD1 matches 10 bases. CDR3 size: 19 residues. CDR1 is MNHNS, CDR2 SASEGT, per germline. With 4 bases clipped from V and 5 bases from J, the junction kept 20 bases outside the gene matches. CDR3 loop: CASSAIQGPLGTGAHEQYF. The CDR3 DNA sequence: TGTGCCAGCAGTGCAATCCAGGGCCCCCTCGGGACAGGGGCCCACGAGCAGTACTTC.

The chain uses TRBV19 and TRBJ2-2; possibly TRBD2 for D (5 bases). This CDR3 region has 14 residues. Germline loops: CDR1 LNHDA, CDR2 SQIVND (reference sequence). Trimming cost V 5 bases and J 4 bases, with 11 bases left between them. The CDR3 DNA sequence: TGTGCCAGTAGTTTCCGGACTCGCACCGGGGAGCTGTTTTTT. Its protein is CASSFRTRTGELFF.

Here the CDR3 DNA reads TGTGCCACCCAAAGAGAGGGAAGGGGGTATGGCTACACCTTC. Translation: CATQREGRGYGYTF. This sequence joins TRBV19 and TRBJ1-2, with a weak D call TRBD1 (6 bases). V lost 10 bases to trimming and J lost 5 bases, with 20 bases between them. This CDR3 is built from 14 residues. In germline, CDR1 is LNHDA, CDR2 SQIVND (reference sequence).

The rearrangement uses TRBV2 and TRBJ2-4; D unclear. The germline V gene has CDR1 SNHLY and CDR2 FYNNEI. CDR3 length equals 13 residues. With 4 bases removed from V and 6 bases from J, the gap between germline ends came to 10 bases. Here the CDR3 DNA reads TGTGCCAGCAGTGGGGCTAGGTTAAACATTCAGTACTTC. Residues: CASSGARLNIQYF.

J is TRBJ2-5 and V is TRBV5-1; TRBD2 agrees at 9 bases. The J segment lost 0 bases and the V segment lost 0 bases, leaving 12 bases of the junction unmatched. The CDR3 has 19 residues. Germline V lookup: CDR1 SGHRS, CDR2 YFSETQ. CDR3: CASSLALVGGRGYQETQYF. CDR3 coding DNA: TGCGCCAGCAGCTTGGCCCTTGTGGGCGGGAGGGGGTACCAAGAGACCCAGTACTTC.

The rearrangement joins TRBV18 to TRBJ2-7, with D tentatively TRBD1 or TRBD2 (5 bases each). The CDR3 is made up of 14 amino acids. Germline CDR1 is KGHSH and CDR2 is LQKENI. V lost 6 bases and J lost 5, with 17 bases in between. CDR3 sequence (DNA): TGTGCCAGCTCCTCAAGCTCAGGGAGCAACGAGCAGTACTTC. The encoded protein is CASSSSSGSNEQYF.

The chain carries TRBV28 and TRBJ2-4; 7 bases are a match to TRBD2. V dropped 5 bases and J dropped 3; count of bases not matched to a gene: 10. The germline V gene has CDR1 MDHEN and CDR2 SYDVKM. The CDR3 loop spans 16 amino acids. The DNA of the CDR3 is TGTGCCAGCAGTGTCGGGGAGGGGTTGGTCAAAAACATTCAGTACTTC. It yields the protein CASSVGEGLVKNIQYF.